This T cell receptor (beta chain) emerged from a study of T cell responses to AZD1222 COVID-19 vaccine. V shed 8 bases, J shed 6 bases, and the junction held 4 bases outside the gene matches. CDR3 length: 12 residues. General study findings and limits: Donors, mostly white British, included more females; clonal diversity was possibly underestimated. Spike-specific TCR breadth and depth both grew after two AZD1222 doses.

Second doses at about 4 or about 12 weeks were pooled. Clones were read by immunoSEQ multiplex PCR, and TCRdb kept only the in-frame ones, dropping some. The data show some 100,000 clones, around 90% seen once. Concerning this clone: Its antigen is still unknown.

V is TRBV12-3 or TRBV12-4 and J is TRBJ1-5; 7 bases fit TRBD1. The source is an adult who received the AZD1222 COVID-19 vaccine. The sequenced sample was peripheral blood, obtained 28 days after the second AZD1222 dose. CDR3 nucleotide sequence: TGTGCCAGCCGACAGGGCCCTCAGCCCCAGCATTTT. As protein: CASRQGPQPQHF.